Shown below are 24 T cell receptor beta chains from a single sample sequenced in a study of blood T cell repertoires in COVID-19. Sequenced by immunoSEQ multiplex PCR; TCRdb stores in-frame clones only, minus some. This repertoire shows about 46,000 clones, more than 75% found once; its top ten account for approximately 15%. The sequenced sample was peripheral blood. All receptors derive from a human donor in a cohort sampled during active COVID-19.

This chain links TRBV18 with TRBJ2-7; the D gene is possibly TRBD2 (5 bases). The CDR3 contains 15 residues. The germline gives CDR1 KGHSH, CDR2 LQKENI. V was clipped by 6 bases and J by 1 base, with 16 bases between them. The CDR3 DNA sequence: TGTGCCAGCTCTCCGGACGAGGGTTTATCCTACGAGCAGTACTTC. This translates into CASSPDEGLSYEQYF.

The rearrangement links TRBV19 to TRBJ1-1; maybe TRBD1 (6 bases). Trimming cost V 4 bases and J 0 bases, with 9 bases left between them. The CDR3 extends over 14 amino acids. CDR1 LNHDA and CDR2 SQIVND come from the germline V gene (reference sequence). Here the CDR3 DNA reads TGTGCCAGTAGTACTGGACAGTTGAACACTGAAGCTTTCTTT. It is translated as CASSTGQLNTEAFF.

The V gene is TRBV15, the J gene TRBJ1-1; D uncertain. This CDR3 is built from 13 residues. CDR1 is LNHNV and CDR2 is YYDKDF in the germline V gene (reference sequence). V dropped 3 bases and J dropped 7 bases, with 12 bases sitting between them. CDR3 bases: TGTGCCACCAGCAGGCTCCCGACTGATGAAGCTTTCTTT. As protein: CATSRLPTDEAFF.

The V and J genes are TRBV5-1 and TRBJ2-1; 9 nucleotides line up with TRBD2. This CDR3 region has 14 residues. CDR1 SGHRS and CDR2 YFSETQ come from the germline V gene. The ends lost 0 bases at V and 9 bases at J; junction bases unmatched: 4. Written as DNA, the CDR3 is TGCGCCAGCAGCTTGGTCGGGACTAGCCTTGAGCAGTTCTTC. It specifies CASSLVGTSLEQFF. Together with reference TRBV5-1 and TRBJ2-1, the CDR3 gives the full variable domain: KAGVTQTPRYLIKTRGQQVTLSCSPISGHRSVSWYQQTPGQGLQFLFEYFSETQRNKGNFPGRFSGRQFSNSRSEMNVSTLELGDSALYLCASSLVGTSLEQFFGPGTRLTVL.

CDR3 residues: CASSPQANTEAFF. The CDR3, as DNA: TGTGCCAGTAGTCCGCAGGCCAACACTGAAGCTTTCTTT. The rearrangement links TRBV19 to TRBJ1-1; D ambiguous. The CDR3 runs 13 residues. V was trimmed by 5 bases and J by 2 bases, leaving 9 bases between them. The V gene's germline CDR1 is LNHDA and CDR2 SQIVND (reference sequence).

The chain links TRBV7-9 to TRBJ1-2; D unclear. The V end was cut by 1 base, the J end by 4 bases, with 7 bases between. This CDR3 has 13 residues. CDR1 and CDR2 (germline): SEHNR, FQNEAQ (reference sequence). CDR3 sequence reads: CASSLETLYGYTF. The DNA of the CDR3 is TGTGCCAGCAGCTTAGAAACTCTCTATGGCTACACCTTC.

The chain carries TRBV10-3 and TRBJ1-2; 7 nucleotides agree with TRBD1. V was pared by 2 bases and J by 2 bases, with 8 bases of the junction left unmatched. The germline CDR1 and CDR2 sequences are ENHRY and SYGVKD. The CDR3 extends over 16 amino acids. CDR3 residues: CAISEPQGMWNYGYTF. In DNA form, the CDR3 reads TGTGCCATCAGTGAGCCACAGGGGATGTGGAACTATGGCTACACCTTC.

In this sample, this clone turned up a few times. V is TRBV27 and J is TRBJ2-7, with a tentative D call TRBD2 (5 bases). Germline CDR1 MNHEY, CDR2 SMNVEV (reference sequence). Trimming took off 2 bases at V and 6 bases at J, with 14 bases between the two ends. CDR3 length: 14 amino acids. For the CDR3, the DNA is TGTGCCAGCAGTTTAGGAGGCCACGGGCGCGAGCAGTACTTC. It translates to CASSLGGHGREQYF.

This chain uses TRBV5-6 with TRBJ2-5, with 14 nucleotides matching TRBD2. The CDR3 length is 16 residues. Germline V lookup: CDR1 SGHDT, CDR2 YYEEEE. Losses at the gene ends were 4 bases for V and 5 bases for J; bases not matched to a gene: 7. This chain's CDR3 is CASSGGLAGGWETQYF. DNA of the CDR3: TGTGCCAGCAGCGGAGGACTAGCGGGGGGTTGGGAGACCCAGTACTTC.

This clone was detected only once. V gene TRBV28 combines with J gene TRBJ2-7, with 8 nucleotides matching TRBD1. The CDR3 extends over 11 amino acids. CDR1 and CDR2 from the germline V gene are MDHEN and SYDVKM. Losses at the gene ends were 5 bases for V and 6 bases for J; bases not matched to a gene: 0. DNA for the CDR3: TGTGCCAGCAGTGACAGGGGCGAGCAGTACTTC. This codes for CASSDRGEQYF.

The rearrangement joins TRBV4-1 to TRBJ1-2; perhaps TRBD1 as D (5 bases). V was pared by 0 bases and J by 1 base, with 12 bases between. This CDR3 contains 16 residues. The germline V gene has CDR1 MGHRA and CDR2 YSYEKL. The CDR3: CASSQEQTALNYGYTF. The CDR3 DNA reads TGCGCCAGCAGCCAAGAGCAGACAGCCCTTAACTATGGCTACACCTTC.

V usage is TRBV6-2 or TRBV6-3 and J usage is TRBJ1-1; D gene ambiguous. Deletions cut 5 bases from V and 1 base from J, with 5 bases between. The CDR3 is made up of 12 amino acids. In germline, CDR1 is MNHEY, CDR2 SVGEGT. CDR3 residues: CASSNGNTEAFF. In DNA form, the CDR3 reads TGTGCCAGCAGTAACGGGAACACTGAAGCTTTCTTT.

The chain recombines TRBV10-3 with TRBJ2-1, with D maybe TRBD2 (5 bases). V was cut by 4 bases and J by 6 bases, with 16 bases left in between. The CDR3 is 15 amino acids. Germline V gene lookup returns CDR1 ENHRY and CDR2 SYGVKD. The chain's CDR3 is CAISVDSGSPNEQFF. CDR3 DNA: TGTGCCATCAGTGTCGATTCGGGGTCCCCCAATGAGCAGTTCTTC.

The V gene is TRBV27, the J gene TRBJ2-7; 13 bases line up with TRBD2. This CDR3 is 14 amino acids long. Germline CDR1 is MNHEY and CDR2 is SMNVEV (reference sequence). V lost 6 bases to trimming and J lost 5 bases; unmatched junction nucleotides: 4. The CDR3 sequence: CASRGLAGFNEQYF. The DNA of the CDR3 is TGTGCCAGCAGGGGACTAGCGGGATTCAACGAGCAGTACTTC.

The chain recombines TRBV7-9 with TRBJ2-1; D perhaps matches TRBD1 (5 bases). Germline V gene data show CDR1 as SEHNR and CDR2 as FQNEAQ (reference sequence). V lost 8 bases and J lost 12, with 17 bases in between. The CDR3 is made up of 12 amino acids. The CDR3 region has the DNA TGTGCCAGCCTGGGGCTGGCCACGGCGCAGTTCTTC. Translation: CASLGLATAQFF.

The chain carries TRBV24-1 and TRBJ1-5; 8 nucleotides align to TRBD1. This CDR3 region has 14 residues. Germline CDR1 reads KGHDR; CDR2 reads SFDVKD. With V trimmed by 5 bases and J by 6 bases, 5 bases remained unmatched. The CDR3 sequence is CATSVRGLGQPQHF. The CDR3 nucleotides are TGTGCCACCAGTGTCAGGGGGCTCGGTCAGCCCCAGCATTTT.

This chain uses TRBV2 with TRBJ2-2; TRBD2 matches 9 bases. The junction had 8 bases not matched to a gene; V was cut back by 0 bases and J by 6 bases. CDR1 and CDR2 (germline): SNHLY, FYNNEI. CDR3 length: 17 residues. This CDR3 is CASSEARSGRSPGELFF. DNA for the CDR3: TGTGCCAGCAGTGAAGCGCGGAGCGGGAGGTCTCCCGGGGAGCTGTTTTTT.

The J gene is TRBJ1-1, the V gene TRBV6-6; D is ambiguous. Germline V CDR1 and CDR2: MNHNY, SVGAGI (reference sequence). V was shortened by 5 bases and J by 1 base, with 14 bases between the two germline ends. This CDR3 contains 15 residues. The CDR3 DNA reads TGTGCCAGCAGTCCTTACAGTAATCGGAACACTGAAGCTTTCTTT. Residues: CASSPYSNRNTEAFF.

V usage is TRBV7-9 and J usage is TRBJ2-7; weak D call: TRBD1 (6 bases). Germline loops: CDR1 SEHNR, CDR2 FQNEAQ (reference sequence). The CDR3 runs to 15 residues. Trimming pared 3 bases from V and 2 bases from J, leaving 14 bases between. The CDR3 sequence: CASSLPQQGTYEQYF. In DNA form, the CDR3 reads TGTGCCAGCAGCTTGCCCCAACAGGGTACCTACGAGCAGTACTTC. The full variable domain, rest sourced from reference TRBV7-9 and TRBJ2-7, is DTGVSQNPRHKITKRGQNVTFRCDPISEHNRLYWYRQTLGQGPEFLTYFQNEAQLEKSRLLSDRFSAERPKGSFSTLEIQRTEQGDSAMYLCASSLPQQGTYEQYFGPGTRLTVT.

The chain uses TRBV5-4 and TRBJ2-7, with a weak D call TRBD1 (6 bases). This CDR3 contains 14 residues. The V gene lost 4 bases and the J gene lost 4 bases, with 15 bases spanning the gap. Germline CDR1 SGHNT, CDR2 YYREEE (reference sequence). CDR3 sequence (DNA): TGTGCCAGCAGCGAGGACGGGACATTATACGAGCAGTACTTC. This translates into CASSEDGTLYEQYF.

This chain connects TRBV10-3 to TRBJ2-1; 12 positions match TRBD2. The CDR3 has 14 residues. The V segment lost 6 bases and the J segment 6 bases; nucleotides outside the gene matches: 3. CDR1 ENHRY and CDR2 SYGVKD come from the germline V gene. CDR3 sequence (DNA): TGTGCCATCAGCGGACTAGCGGGATCCAATGAGCAGTTCTTC. This gives the protein CAISGLAGSNEQFF.

This clone was seen only a few times. This chain joins TRBV11-2 and TRBJ2-7, with 9 nucleotides matching TRBD2. Germline V lookup: CDR1 SGHAT, CDR2 FQNNGV. After removal of 5 bases from V and 0 bases from J, the junction contained 8 bases not matched to a gene. This CDR3 region has 16 residues. In nucleotides, the CDR3 is TGTGCCAGCAGCGATCCGGGACTAGCTGCCTCCTACGAGCAGTACTTC. It yields the protein CASSDPGLAASYEQYF.

This chain uses TRBV19 with TRBJ2-2, with 14 bases aligning to TRBD2. V lost 5 bases to trimming and J lost 6 bases; unmatched junction nucleotides: 2. Per the germline V gene, CDR1 is LNHDA and CDR2 is SQIVND (reference sequence). The CDR3 is 15 residues long. CDR3: CASSLGLAGAGELFF. As DNA, the CDR3 is TGTGCCAGTAGTTTGGGACTAGCGGGAGCCGGGGAGCTGTTTTTT.

The gene calls are TRBV3-1 (or the pseudogene TRBV3-2) and TRBJ2-1, with 11 bases that match TRBD2. The CDR3 spans 15 residues. The ends lost 0 bases at V and 7 bases at J; junction bases unmatched: 2. CDR1 and CDR2 from the germline V gene are LGHDT and YNNKEL (reference sequence). For the CDR3, the DNA is TGTGCCAGCAGCCAAGACACTAGCGGGAGAAATGAGCAGTTCTTC. Translated: CASSQDTSGRNEQFF.